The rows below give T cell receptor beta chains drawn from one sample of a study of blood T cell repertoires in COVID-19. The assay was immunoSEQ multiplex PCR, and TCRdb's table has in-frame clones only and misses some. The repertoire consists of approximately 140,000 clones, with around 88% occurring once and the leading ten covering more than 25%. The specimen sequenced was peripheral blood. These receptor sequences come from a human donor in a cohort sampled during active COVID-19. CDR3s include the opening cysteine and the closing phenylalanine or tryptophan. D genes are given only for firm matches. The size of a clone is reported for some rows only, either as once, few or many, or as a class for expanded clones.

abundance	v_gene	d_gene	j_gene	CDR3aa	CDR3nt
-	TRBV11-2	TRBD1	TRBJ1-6	CASSLVQGGSPLHF	TGTGCCAGCAGCTTAGTACAGGGGGGATCACCCCTCCACTTT
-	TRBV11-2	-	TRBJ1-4	CASSLAGGLSTNEKLFF	TGTGCCAGCAGCTTAGCGGGTGGTTTGTCTACTAATGAAAAACTGTTTTTT
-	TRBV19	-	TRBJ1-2	CATAPRTVGYGYTF	TGTGCCACGGCCCCCAGGACAGTCGGGTATGGCTACACCTTC
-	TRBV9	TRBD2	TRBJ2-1	CASSVVGGGAYNEQFF	TGTGCCAGCAGCGTAGTTGGCGGGGGGGCTTACAATGAGCAGTTCTTC
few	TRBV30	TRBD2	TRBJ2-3	CACLTSGSWDTQYF	TGTGCCTGCCTCACTAGCGGCTCGTGGGATACGCAGTATTTT
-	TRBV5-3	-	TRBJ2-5	CARSSQGGGETQYF	TGTGCCAGAAGCTCCCAGGGAGGCGGGGAGACCCAGTACTTC
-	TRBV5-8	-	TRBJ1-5	CASSPRTGAGQPQHF	TGTGCCAGCAGTCCCCGGACCGGCGCAGGGCAGCCCCAGCATTTT
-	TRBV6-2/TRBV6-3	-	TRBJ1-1	CASSYSGGAYTEAFF	TGTGCCAGCAGTTACTCGGGGGGGGCCTACACTGAAGCTTTCTTT
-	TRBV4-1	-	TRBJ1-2	CASSHLKRPGEGGYTF	TGCGCCAGCAGCCATCTCAAAAGGCCAGGGGAGGGTGGCTACACCTTC
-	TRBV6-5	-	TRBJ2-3	CASSYMGGPDTQYF	TGTGCCAGCAGTTACATGGGGGGGCCAGATACGCAGTATTTT
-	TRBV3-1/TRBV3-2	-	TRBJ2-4	CASSQVLSASKNIQYF	TGTGCCAGCAGCCAAGTTCTATCCGCCTCCAAAAACATTCAGTACTTC
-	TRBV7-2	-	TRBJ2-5	CASSLATRGETQYF	TGTGCCAGCAGCTTAGCGACTAGGGGAGAGACCCAGTACTTC
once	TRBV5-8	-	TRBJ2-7	CASSLTAHYEQYF	TGTGCCAGCAGCTTGACAGCCCACTACGAGCAGTACTTC
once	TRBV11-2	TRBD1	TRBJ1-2	CASSLTDRGDYGYTF	TGTGCCAGCAGCCTTACGGACAGGGGGGACTATGGCTACACCTTC
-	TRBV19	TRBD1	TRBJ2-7	CASSPGQSGYEQYF	TGTGCCAGTAGTCCGGGACAGTCCGGCTACGAGCAGTACTTC
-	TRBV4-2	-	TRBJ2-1	CASSQDRDNEQFF	TGTGCCAGCAGCCAAGATAGAGACAATGAGCAGTTCTTC
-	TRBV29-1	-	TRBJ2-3	CSVVDQGSPDTQYF	TGCAGCGTTGTGGACCAGGGAAGCCCAGATACGCAGTATTTT
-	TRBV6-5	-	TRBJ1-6	CASSYSSVPISPLHF	TGTGCCAGCAGTTACTCCTCCGTACCTATTTCACCCCTCCACTTT
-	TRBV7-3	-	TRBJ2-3	CASSYYDTDTQYF	TGTGCCAGCAGTTACTACGACACAGATACGCAGTATTTT
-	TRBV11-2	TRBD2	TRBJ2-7	CASSLDPGGSYEQYF	TGTGCCAGCAGCTTAGATCCGGGGGGCTCCTACGAGCAGTACTTC
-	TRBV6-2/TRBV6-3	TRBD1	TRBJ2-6	CASSPTGSGANVLTF	TGTGCCAGCAGTCCGACAGGGTCTGGGGCCAACGTCCTGACTTTC
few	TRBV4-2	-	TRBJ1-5	CASSQEAGQGPLSNQPQHF	TGTGCCAGCAGCCAAGAGGCCGGACAAGGGCCTCTTAGCAATCAGCCCCAGCATTTT
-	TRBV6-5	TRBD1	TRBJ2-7	CASSDRVLSEQYF	TGTGCCAGTTCAGACAGGGTCTTAAGTGAGCAGTACTTC
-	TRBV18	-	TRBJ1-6	CASSPTQDNSPLHF	TGTGCCAGCTCACCGACACAGGATAATTCACCCCTCCACTTT
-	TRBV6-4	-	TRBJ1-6	CASSEGVRNSPLHF	TGTGCCAGCAGTGAAGGGGTACGGAATTCACCCCTCCACTTT